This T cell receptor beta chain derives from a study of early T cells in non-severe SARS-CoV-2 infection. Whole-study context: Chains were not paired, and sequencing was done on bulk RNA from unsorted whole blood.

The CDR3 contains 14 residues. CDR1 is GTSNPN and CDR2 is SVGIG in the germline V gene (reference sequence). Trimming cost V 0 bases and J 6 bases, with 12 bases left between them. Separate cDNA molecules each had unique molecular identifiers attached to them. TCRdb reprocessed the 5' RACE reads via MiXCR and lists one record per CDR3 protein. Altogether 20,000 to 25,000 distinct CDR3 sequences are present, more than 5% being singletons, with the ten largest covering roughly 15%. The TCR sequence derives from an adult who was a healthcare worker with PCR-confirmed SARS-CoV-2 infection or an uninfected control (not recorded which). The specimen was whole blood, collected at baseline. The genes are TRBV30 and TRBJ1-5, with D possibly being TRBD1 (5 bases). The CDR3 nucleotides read TGTGCCTGGAGTGTACGCAGGGCTGGTCAGCCCCAGCATTTT. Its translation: CAWSVRRAGQPQHF.